This TCR beta chain was sequenced for a study of blood T cell repertoires in COVID-19. Profiling relied on immunoSEQ multiplex PCR, and the TCRdb table lists in-frame clones only, not all of them. The table has tens of thousands of clones, more than 70% seen once. Trimming cost V 5 bases and J 5 bases, with 6 bases left between them. CDR3 length: 11 amino acids. The J gene is TRBJ1-2, the V gene TRBV12-3 or TRBV12-4; a weak D match, TRBD1 (5 bases). Specimen: peripheral blood. This sequence originates from a woman in her 70s with acute or convalescent COVID-19. The CDR3 nucleotides read TGTGCCAGCAGTCCAGGGTATGGCTACACCTTC. Amino acids: CASSPGYGYTF.